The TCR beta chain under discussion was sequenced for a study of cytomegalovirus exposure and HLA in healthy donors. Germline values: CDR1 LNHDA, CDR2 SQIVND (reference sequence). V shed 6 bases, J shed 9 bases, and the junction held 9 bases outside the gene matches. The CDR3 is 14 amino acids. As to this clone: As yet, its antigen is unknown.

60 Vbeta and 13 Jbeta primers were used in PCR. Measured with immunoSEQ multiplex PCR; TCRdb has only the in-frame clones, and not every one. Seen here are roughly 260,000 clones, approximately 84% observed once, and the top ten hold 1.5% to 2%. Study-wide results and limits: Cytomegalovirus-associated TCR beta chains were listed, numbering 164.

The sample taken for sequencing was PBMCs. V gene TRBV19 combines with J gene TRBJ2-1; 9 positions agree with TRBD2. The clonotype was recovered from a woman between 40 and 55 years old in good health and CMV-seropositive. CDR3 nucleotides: TGTGCCAGTAGGCCTAGCGGGACTACGCCTGAGCAGTTCTTC. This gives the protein CASRPSGTTPEQFF.